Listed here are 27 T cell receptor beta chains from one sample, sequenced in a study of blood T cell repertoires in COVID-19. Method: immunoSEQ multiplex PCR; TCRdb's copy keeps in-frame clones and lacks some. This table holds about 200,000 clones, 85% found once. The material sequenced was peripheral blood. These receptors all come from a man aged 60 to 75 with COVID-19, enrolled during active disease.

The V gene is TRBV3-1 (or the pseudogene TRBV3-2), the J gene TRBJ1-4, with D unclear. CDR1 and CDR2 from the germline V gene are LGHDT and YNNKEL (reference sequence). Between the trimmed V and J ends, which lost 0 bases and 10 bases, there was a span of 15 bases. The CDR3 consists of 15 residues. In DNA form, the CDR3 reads TGTGCCAGCAGCCAAGATCGGGAGAGACCTCTAAAACTGTTTTTT. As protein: CASSQDRERPLKLFF.

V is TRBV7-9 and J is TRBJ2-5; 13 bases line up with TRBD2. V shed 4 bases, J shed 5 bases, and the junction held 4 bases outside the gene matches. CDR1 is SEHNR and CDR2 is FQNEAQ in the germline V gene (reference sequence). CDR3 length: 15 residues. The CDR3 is CASSSGLAGVETQYF. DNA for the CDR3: TGTGCCAGCAGCTCCGGACTAGCGGGAGTGGAGACCCAGTACTTC.

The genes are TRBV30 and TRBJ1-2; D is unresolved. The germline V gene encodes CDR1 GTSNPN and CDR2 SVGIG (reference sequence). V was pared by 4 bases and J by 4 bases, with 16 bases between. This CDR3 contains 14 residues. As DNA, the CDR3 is TGTGCCTGGACCCTAAAGGGAGGTGGCTATGGCTACACCTTC. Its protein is CAWTLKGGGYGYTF.

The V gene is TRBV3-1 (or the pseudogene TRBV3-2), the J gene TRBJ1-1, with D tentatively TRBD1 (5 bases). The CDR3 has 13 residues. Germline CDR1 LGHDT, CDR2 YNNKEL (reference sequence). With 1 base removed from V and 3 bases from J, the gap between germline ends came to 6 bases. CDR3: CASSQGGDTEAFF. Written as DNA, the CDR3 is TGTGCCAGCAGCCAAGGGGGGGACACTGAAGCTTTCTTT.

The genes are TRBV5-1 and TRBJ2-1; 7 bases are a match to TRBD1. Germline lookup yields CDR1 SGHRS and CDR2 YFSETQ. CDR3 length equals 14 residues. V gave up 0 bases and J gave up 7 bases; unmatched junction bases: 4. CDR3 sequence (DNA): TGCGCCAGCAGCTTGGCCTTGACAGGGAATGAGCAGTTCTTC. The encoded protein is CASSLALTGNEQFF.

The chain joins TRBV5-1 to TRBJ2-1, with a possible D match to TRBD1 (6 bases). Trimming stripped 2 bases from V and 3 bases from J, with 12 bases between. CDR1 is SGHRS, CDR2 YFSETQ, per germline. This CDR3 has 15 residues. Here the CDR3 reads CASSLRQVGYNEQFF. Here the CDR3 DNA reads TGCGCCAGCAGCTTACGACAGGTCGGCTACAATGAGCAGTTCTTC.

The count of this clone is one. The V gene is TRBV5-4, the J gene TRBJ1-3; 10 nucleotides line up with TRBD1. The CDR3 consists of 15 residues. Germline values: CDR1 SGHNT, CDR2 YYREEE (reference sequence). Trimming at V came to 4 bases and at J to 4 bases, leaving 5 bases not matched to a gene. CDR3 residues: CASSIDRGPGNTIYF. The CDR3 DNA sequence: TGTGCCAGCAGCATCGACAGGGGGCCAGGAAACACCATATATTTT.

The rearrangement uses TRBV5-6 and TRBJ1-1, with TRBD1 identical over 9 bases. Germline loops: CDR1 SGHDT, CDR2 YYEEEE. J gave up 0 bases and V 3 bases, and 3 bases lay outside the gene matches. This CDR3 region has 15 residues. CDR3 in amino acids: CASSSGQGVNTEAFF. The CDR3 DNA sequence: TGTGCCAGCAGCTCGGGACAGGGTGTGAACACTGAAGCTTTCTTT.

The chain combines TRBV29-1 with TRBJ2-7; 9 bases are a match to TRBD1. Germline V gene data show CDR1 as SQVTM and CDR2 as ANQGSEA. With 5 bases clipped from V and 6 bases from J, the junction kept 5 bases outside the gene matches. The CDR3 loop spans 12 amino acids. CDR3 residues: CSVRDRAVEQYF. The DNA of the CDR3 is TGCAGCGTTCGGGACAGGGCAGTCGAGCAGTACTTC.

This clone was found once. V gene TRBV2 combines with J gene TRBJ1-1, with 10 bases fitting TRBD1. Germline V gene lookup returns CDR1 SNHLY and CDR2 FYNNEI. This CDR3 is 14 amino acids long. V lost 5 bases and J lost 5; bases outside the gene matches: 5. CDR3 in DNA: TGTGCCAGCAGTCGACAGGGGGCGTATACTGAAGCTTTCTTT. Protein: CASSRQGAYTEAFF.

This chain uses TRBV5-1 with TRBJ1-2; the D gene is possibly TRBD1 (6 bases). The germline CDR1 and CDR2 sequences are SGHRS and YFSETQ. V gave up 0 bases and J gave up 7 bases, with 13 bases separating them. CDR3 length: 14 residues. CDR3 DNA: TGCGCCAGCAGCTTGGCTCCAGGGGAGGGTGGCTACACCTTC. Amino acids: CASSLAPGEGGYTF.

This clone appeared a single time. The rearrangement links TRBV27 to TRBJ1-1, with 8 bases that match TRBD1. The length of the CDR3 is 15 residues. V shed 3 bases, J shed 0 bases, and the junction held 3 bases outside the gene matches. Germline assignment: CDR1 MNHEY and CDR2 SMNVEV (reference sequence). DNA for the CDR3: TGTGCCAGCAGTTTCTCGGGACAGGTGAACACTGAAGCTTTCTTT. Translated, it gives CASSFSGQVNTEAFF.

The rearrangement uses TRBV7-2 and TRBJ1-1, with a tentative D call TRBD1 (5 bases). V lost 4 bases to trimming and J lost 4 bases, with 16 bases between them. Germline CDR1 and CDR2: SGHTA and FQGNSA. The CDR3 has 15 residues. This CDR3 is CASSWGGGIGTEAFF. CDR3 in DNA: TGTGCCAGCAGCTGGGGTGGGGGGATTGGCACTGAAGCTTTCTTT.

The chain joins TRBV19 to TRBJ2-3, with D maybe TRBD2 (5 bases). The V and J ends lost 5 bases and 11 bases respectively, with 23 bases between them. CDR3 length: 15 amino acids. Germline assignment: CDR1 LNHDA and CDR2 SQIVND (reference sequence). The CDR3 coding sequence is TGTGCCAGTAGTGGGAGCGGTAATAAGTTCCCGGTGCAGTATTTT. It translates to CASSGSGNKFPVQYF.

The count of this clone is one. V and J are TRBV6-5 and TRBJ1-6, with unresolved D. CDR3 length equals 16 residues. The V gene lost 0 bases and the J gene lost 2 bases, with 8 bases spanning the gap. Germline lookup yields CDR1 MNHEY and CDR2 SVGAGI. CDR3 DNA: TGTGCCAGCAGTTACTCGAAGGGAGCCTATAATTCACCCCTCCACTTT. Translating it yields CASSYSKGAYNSPLHF.

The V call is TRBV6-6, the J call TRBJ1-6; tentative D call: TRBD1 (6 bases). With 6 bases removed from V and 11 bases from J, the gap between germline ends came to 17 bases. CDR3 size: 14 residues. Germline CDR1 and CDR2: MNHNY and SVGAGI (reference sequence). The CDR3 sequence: CASSTTGIGTPLHF. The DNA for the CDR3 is TGTGCCAGCAGCACTACAGGGATCGGGACACCCCTCCACTTT.

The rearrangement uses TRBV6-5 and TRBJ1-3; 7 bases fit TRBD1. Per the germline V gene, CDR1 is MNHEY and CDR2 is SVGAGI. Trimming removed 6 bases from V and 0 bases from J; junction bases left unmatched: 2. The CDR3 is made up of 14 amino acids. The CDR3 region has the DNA TGTGCCAGCAGCGGGACAGTCTCTGGAAACACCATATATTTT. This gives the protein CASSGTVSGNTIYF.

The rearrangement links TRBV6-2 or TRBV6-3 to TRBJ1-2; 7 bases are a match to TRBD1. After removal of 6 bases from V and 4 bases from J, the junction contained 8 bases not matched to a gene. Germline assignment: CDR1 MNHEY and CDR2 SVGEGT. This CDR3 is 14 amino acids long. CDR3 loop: CASSDGTALYGYTF. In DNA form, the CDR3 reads TGTGCCAGCAGCGACGGGACAGCTCTCTATGGCTACACCTTC.

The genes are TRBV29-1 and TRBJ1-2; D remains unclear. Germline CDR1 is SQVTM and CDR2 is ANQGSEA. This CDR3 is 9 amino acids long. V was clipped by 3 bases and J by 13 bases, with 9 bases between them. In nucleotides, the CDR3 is TGCAGCGTTGAGCGGGGTTTCACCTTC. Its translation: CSVERGFTF.

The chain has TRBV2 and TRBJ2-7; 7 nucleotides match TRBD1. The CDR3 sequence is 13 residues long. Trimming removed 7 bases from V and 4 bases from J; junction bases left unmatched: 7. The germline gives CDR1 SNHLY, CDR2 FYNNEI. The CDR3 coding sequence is TGTGCCAGCATGGGGGACAGTCTATACGAGCAGTACTTC. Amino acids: CASMGDSLYEQYF.

The CDR3, as DNA: TGTGCCAGCAGCCAGGGCCTGTATGGGCCCCAGCATTTT. As protein: CASSQGLYGPQHF. The rearrangement joins TRBV3-1 (or the pseudogene TRBV3-2) to TRBJ1-5; D is undetermined. Trimming pared 3 bases from V and 9 bases from J, leaving 12 bases between. This CDR3 spans 13 amino acids. Germline V lookup: CDR1 LGHDT, CDR2 YNNKEL (reference sequence).

This CDR3 reads CASSYQGVINYGYTF. CDR3 nucleotides: TGTGCCAGCAGCTACCAGGGGGTTATCAACTATGGCTACACCTTC. V usage is TRBV7-9 and J usage is TRBJ1-2, with 7 nucleotides matching TRBD1. Germline lookup yields CDR1 SEHNR and CDR2 FQNEAQ (reference sequence). Germline trimming cut 4 bases from V and 2 bases from J; bases unmatched to any gene: 7. The CDR3 totals 15 residues. The whole variable domain, filled in from reference TRBV7-9 and TRBJ1-2, reads DTGVSQNPRHKITKRGQNVTFRCDPISEHNRLYWYRQTLGQGPEFLTYFQNEAQLEKSRLLSDRFSAERPKGSFSTLEIQRTEQGDSAMYLCASSYQGVINYGYTFGSGTRLTVV.

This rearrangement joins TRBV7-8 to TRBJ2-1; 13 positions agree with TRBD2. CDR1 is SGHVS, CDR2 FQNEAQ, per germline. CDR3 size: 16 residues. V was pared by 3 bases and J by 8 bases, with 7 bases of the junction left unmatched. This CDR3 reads CASSFRGLAGEDEQFF. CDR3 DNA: TGTGCCAGCAGCTTTCGCGGACTAGCGGGAGAGGATGAGCAGTTCTTC.

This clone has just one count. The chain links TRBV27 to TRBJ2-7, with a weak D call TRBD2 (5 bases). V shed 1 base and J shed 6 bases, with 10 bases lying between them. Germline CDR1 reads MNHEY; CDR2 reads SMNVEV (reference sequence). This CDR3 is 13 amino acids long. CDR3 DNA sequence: TGTGCCAGCAGTTTATTCCTAGCATCCGAGCAGTACTTC. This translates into CASSLFLASEQYF.

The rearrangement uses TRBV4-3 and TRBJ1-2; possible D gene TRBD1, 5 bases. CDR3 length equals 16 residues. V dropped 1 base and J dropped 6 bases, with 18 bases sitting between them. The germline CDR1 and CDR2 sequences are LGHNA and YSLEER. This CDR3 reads CASSQGAAGMVNGYTF. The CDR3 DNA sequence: TGCGCCAGCAGCCAAGGCGCCGCAGGGATGGTGAATGGCTACACCTTC.

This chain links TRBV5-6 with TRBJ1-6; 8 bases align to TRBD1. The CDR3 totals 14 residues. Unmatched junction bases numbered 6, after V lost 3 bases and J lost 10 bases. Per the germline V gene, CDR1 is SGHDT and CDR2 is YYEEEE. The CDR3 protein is CASSSDRGRSPLHF. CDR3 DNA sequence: TGTGCCAGCAGCTCCGACAGGGGCAGATCACCCCTCCACTTT.

This CDR3 reads CASSSGTGGVRSPLHF. CDR3 nucleotides: TGTGCCAGCAGCTCGGGAACAGGGGGCGTTCGTTCACCCCTCCACTTT. The rearrangement uses TRBV7-9 and TRBJ1-6; TRBD1 matches 9 bases. The CDR3 is made up of 16 amino acids. Germline lookup yields CDR1 SEHNR and CDR2 FQNEAQ (reference sequence). V dropped 4 bases and J dropped 9; count of bases not matched to a gene: 10.